These 24 T cell receptor beta chains were all obtained from the same sample, sequenced in a study of cytomegalovirus exposure and HLA in healthy donors. Assay: immunoSEQ multiplex PCR; the TCRdb copy retains only in-frame clones and omits some. This table holds roughly 350,000 clones, just over 85% found once. Sequences were obtained from PBMCs. All receptors come from a woman in her late teens or twenties in good health and CMV-seronegative.

V usage is TRBV10-3 and J usage is TRBJ2-5, with D possibly being TRBD2 (6 bases). Trimming pared 1 base from V and 3 bases from J, leaving 6 bases between. CDR3 length equals 13 residues. The V gene's germline CDR1 is ENHRY and CDR2 SYGVKD. CDR3 in DNA: TGTGCCATCAGTGAGTGGGGGGAAGAGACCCAGTACTTC. This gives the protein CAISEWGEETQYF.

This sequence joins TRBV9 and TRBJ2-7; 8 bases map to TRBD2. Germline-derived CDR1 and CDR2 are SGDLS and YYNGEE. V lost 7 bases to trimming and J lost 0 bases; unmatched junction nucleotides: 3. This CDR3 is 13 amino acids long. The CDR3 is CASSGGISYEQYF. CDR3 DNA: TGTGCCAGCTCGGGAGGGATCTCCTACGAGCAGTACTTC.

V gene TRBV4-3 combines with J gene TRBJ2-7; 9 bases are shared with TRBD1. CDR3 length equals 15 residues. The trim removed 2 bases at V and 5 bases at J, leaving 7 bases unmatched. CDR1 LGHNA and CDR2 YSLEER come from the germline V gene. CDR3 bases: TGCGCCAGCAGCCAAACCTGGGACAGGGTGGACGAGCAGTACTTC. Translation gives CASSQTWDRVDEQYF.

Only one count was recorded for this clone. CDR3 nucleotide sequence: TGTGCCAGCAGCTTAGGGACAGGGAGCACTGAAGCTTTCTTT. Encoded protein: CASSLGTGSTEAFF. The J gene is TRBJ1-1, the V gene TRBV11-2; 8 bases fit TRBD1. Germline CDR1 and CDR2: SGHAT and FQNNGV. The V and J ends lost 1 base and 4 bases, in that order; junction bases with no gene match: 2. This CDR3 spans 14 amino acids.

The V and J genes are TRBV4-2 and TRBJ2-7; TRBD2 agrees at 9 bases. V lost 3 bases to trimming and J lost 1 base; unmatched junction nucleotides: 7. Germline CDR1 reads LGHNA; CDR2 reads YNFKEQ. The CDR3 runs to 16 residues. The CDR3 region is CASSQETSGSSYEQYF. The CDR3 coding sequence is TGTGCCAGCAGCCAGGAAACTAGCGGGTCGTCCTACGAGCAGTACTTC.

V is TRBV4-1 and J is TRBJ1-1; D possibly corresponds to TRBD1 (5 bases). Germline CDR1 is MGHRA and CDR2 is YSYEKL. The CDR3 has 15 residues. Deletions cut 4 bases from V and 8 bases from J, with 20 bases between. The CDR3 is CASSRTVRDLEEAFF. Here the CDR3 DNA reads TGCGCCAGCAGCCGTACAGTCAGGGATCTGGAGGAAGCTTTCTTT.

The chain has TRBV6-6 and TRBJ2-2, with 7 bases matching TRBD1. The germline CDR1 and CDR2 sequences are MNHNY and SVGAGI (reference sequence). After removal of 7 bases from V and 2 bases from J, the junction contained 7 bases not matched to a gene. This CDR3 comprises 15 residues. Written as DNA, the CDR3 is TGTGCCAGCACATGGACAGGACCCAACACCGGGGAGCTGTTTTTT. It translates to CASTWTGPNTGELFF.

The chain carries TRBV28 and TRBJ2-7; 7 nucleotides match TRBD1. V shed 5 bases, J shed 3 bases, and the junction held 10 bases outside the gene matches. From germline, CDR1 is MDHEN and CDR2 SYDVKM. The CDR3 consists of 15 residues. CDR3 amino acids: CASSPGQVKLYEQYF. The CDR3, as DNA: TGTGCCAGCAGTCCCGGACAGGTAAAACTCTACGAGCAGTACTTC.

V usage is TRBV9 and J usage is TRBJ2-3; 8 bases are shared with TRBD2. The CDR3 runs to 16 residues. Germline trimming cut 4 bases from V and 2 bases from J; bases unmatched to any gene: 9. In germline, CDR1 is SGDLS, CDR2 YYNGEE. CDR3 coding DNA: TGTGCCAGCAGCTTGACTAGCGCCTCGCACACAGATACGCAGTATTTT. Amino acid sequence: CASSLTSASHTDTQYF.

The chain couples TRBV10-3 to TRBJ2-2, with TRBD2 identical over 8 bases. The length of the CDR3 is 18 residues. V was clipped by 0 bases and J by 0 bases; unmatched bases: 6. CDR1 and CDR2 (germline): ENHRY, SYGVKD. The CDR3 DNA follows: TGTGCCATCAGTGAGTCGATCGGCGGGAGGACGAACACCGGGGAGCTGTTTTTT. Translated, it gives CAISESIGGRTNTGELFF.

The chain is built from TRBV7-3 and TRBJ2-3, with 9 bases aligning to TRBD2. Per the germline V gene, CDR1 is SGHTA and CDR2 is FQGTGA. This CDR3 has 15 residues. V trimming: 7 bases; J trimming: 3 bases; junction bases outside the gene matches: 8. The CDR3 nucleotides are TGTGCCAGCACTCTTAGCGGGAGCGTAACAGATACGCAGTATTTT. The encoded protein is CASTLSGSVTDTQYF.

The chain carries TRBV15 and TRBJ1-4, with a possible D match to TRBD1 (6 bases). The CDR3 totals 16 residues. Germline CDR1 is LNHNV and CDR2 is YYDKDF (reference sequence). Deletions cut 0 bases from V and 8 bases from J, with 16 bases between. For the CDR3, the DNA is TGTGCCACCAGCAGAGATCTGGCCTTGGGACAAGAAAAACTGTTTTTT. Its protein is CATSRDLALGQEKLFF. The complete variable domain, with remaining parts taken from reference TRBV15 and TRBJ1-4, reads DAMVIQNPRYQVTQFGKPVTLSCSQTLNHNVMYWYQQKSSQAPKLLFHYYDKDFNNEADTPDNFQSRRPNTSFCFLDIRSPGLGDTAMYLCATSRDLALGQEKLFFGSGTQLSVL.

The chain carries TRBV5-1 and TRBJ2-1; 9 bases match TRBD1. This CDR3 region has 18 residues. Unmatched junction bases numbered 11, after V lost 4 bases and J lost 0 bases. Germline CDR1 SGHRS, CDR2 YFSETQ. The CDR3 DNA sequence: TGCGCCAGCAGCCCGGGACAGGGACCAATTCTCTCCTACAATGAGCAGTTCTTC. Translating it yields CASSPGQGPILSYNEQFF. Using reference TRBV5-1 and TRBJ2-1 for the parts outside the CDR3, the full variable domain is KAGVTQTPRYLIKTRGQQVTLSCSPISGHRSVSWYQQTPGQGLQFLFEYFSETQRNKGNFPGRFSGRQFSNSRSEMNVSTLELGDSALYLCASSPGQGPILSYNEQFFGPGTRLTVL.

CDR3 coding DNA: TGTGCCAGCAGCGGACTAGCCGACTTTGGCGAGCAGTACTTC. It yields the protein CASSGLADFGEQYF. The chain combines TRBV2 with TRBJ2-7; TRBD2 agrees at 8 bases. The CDR3 has 14 amino acids. V lost 6 bases to trimming and J lost 6 bases; unmatched junction nucleotides: 10. Looked up from germline, CDR1 is SNHLY and CDR2 is FYNNEI.

This chain connects TRBV7-2 to TRBJ1-3, with D possibly matching TRBD1 (5 bases). The CDR3 has 16 amino acids. V was cut by 5 bases and J by 0 bases, with 14 bases left in between. Germline V CDR1 and CDR2: SGHTA, FQGNSA. Here the CDR3 DNA reads TGTGCCAGCAGCCCCAGGGTCCAGTCCTCTGGAAACACCATATATTTT. Its protein product is CASSPRVQSSGNTIYF.

The chain combines TRBV18 with TRBJ2-1, with D possibly being TRBD2 (6 bases). There are 12 residues in the CDR3. CDR1 KGHSH and CDR2 LQKENI come from the germline V gene. V was clipped by 3 bases and J by 6 bases, with 6 bases between them. The CDR3: CASSPTSNEQFF. As DNA, the CDR3 is TGTGCCAGCTCACCGACTAGCAATGAGCAGTTCTTC.

The CDR3 protein is CASTVRQLDEKLFF. The CDR3 bases are TGTGCCAGTACTGTGAGACAGCTTGATGAAAAACTGTTTTTT. The V and J genes are TRBV19 and TRBJ1-4, with a weak D call TRBD1 (5 bases). The CDR3 has 14 residues. With 7 bases removed from V and 6 bases from J, the gap between germline ends came to 15 bases. Germline-derived CDR1 and CDR2 are LNHDA and SQIVND (reference sequence).

The gene calls are TRBV5-1 and TRBJ2-7; D is perhaps TRBD2 (7 bases). Germline values: CDR1 SGHRS, CDR2 YFSETQ. V lost 5 bases and J lost 6, with 21 bases in between. The CDR3 has 15 amino acids. CDR3: CASRGDDRGGLEQYF. The CDR3 DNA reads as TGCGCCAGCAGAGGAGACGACCGCGGGGGCCTCGAGCAGTACTTC.

The chain joins TRBV6-1 to TRBJ2-7, with a possible D match to TRBD2 (6 bases). This CDR3 region has 14 residues. The ends were cut back, 6 bases at V and 4 bases at J, with 16 bases in the middle. Germline V lookup: CDR1 MNHNS, CDR2 SASEGT. In nucleotides, the CDR3 is TGTGCCAGCAGGGCTGGGGGGAGAACATACGAGCAGTACTTC. This gives the protein CASRAGGRTYEQYF.

This clone has only one observation. The rearrangement links TRBV5-1 to TRBJ1-2; a weak D match, TRBD1 (5 bases). The CDR3 is made up of 14 amino acids. The V end was cut by 1 base, the J end by 4 bases, with 11 bases between. The germline gives CDR1 SGHRS, CDR2 YFSETQ. In DNA, the CDR3 is TGCGCCAGCAGCTTGAACGCAGGGTCCTATGGCTACACCTTC. Translated: CASSLNAGSYGYTF.

The V call is TRBV19, the J call TRBJ1-2, with D perhaps TRBD1 (5 bases). V was pared by 5 bases and J by 6 bases, with 19 bases between. This CDR3 has 15 residues. CDR1 and CDR2 (germline): LNHDA, SQIVND (reference sequence). In nucleotides, the CDR3 is TGTGCCAGTAGTGGGGCCTGGGGCCAGGGCAATGGCTACACCTTC. Amino acids: CASSGAWGQGNGYTF.

This chain connects TRBV18 to TRBJ2-7; possibly TRBD2 for D (6 bases). The CDR3 is made up of 15 amino acids. Trimming removed 4 bases at V and 2 bases at J, with 15 bases between. Germline V gives CDR1 KGHSH, CDR2 LQKENI. CDR3 DNA: TGTGCCAGCTCACTATTCCGGGACTCCACCTACGAGCAGTACTTC. Translation gives CASSLFRDSTYEQYF.

This chain connects TRBV15 to TRBJ2-5; possible D gene TRBD2, 6 bases. The CDR3 is made up of 15 amino acids. Trimming cost V 1 base and J 5 bases, with 14 bases left between them. Germline V gives CDR1 LNHNV, CDR2 YYDKDF (reference sequence). In nucleotides, the CDR3 is TGTGCCACCAGCAGAGGGGGACCCGGGGGTGAGACCCAGTACTTC. Residues: CATSRGGPGGETQYF. Complete variable domain (other parts from reference TRBV15 and TRBJ2-5): DAMVIQNPRYQVTQFGKPVTLSCSQTLNHNVMYWYQQKSSQAPKLLFHYYDKDFNNEADTPDNFQSRRPNTSFCFLDIRSPGLGDTAMYLCATSRGGPGGETQYFGPGTRLLVL.

The V gene is TRBV4-1, the J gene TRBJ2-7; possibly TRBD2 for D (5 bases). Trimming cost V 0 bases and J 2 bases, with 8 bases left between them. Germline V gene sequence: CDR1 MGHRA, CDR2 YSYEKL. This CDR3 has 14 amino acids. CDR3 residues: CASSQEEAAYEQYF. The CDR3 coding sequence is TGCGCCAGCAGCCAAGAGGAGGCTGCCTACGAGCAGTACTTC.